The rows below give T cell receptor beta chains drawn from one sample of a study of cytomegalovirus exposure and HLA in healthy donors. Sequenced by immunoSEQ multiplex PCR; TCRdb stores in-frame clones only, minus some. In the table there are tens of thousands of clones, approximately 97% of which are singletons. Sequenced sample: PBMCs. The receptors come from a woman aged 18-29 years in good health and CMV-seropositive. The CDR3 runs from the conserved cysteine through the conserved F or W. A D gene is named only where the DNA matches it firmly. Clone size is given for some rows only: seen once, a few or many times, or a class if the clone is expanded.

J | D | V | size | DNA | CDR3
TRBJ2-1 | TRBD1 | TRBV4-2 | NA | TGTGCCAGCAGCCGCCTCGCTAAACCGGGACAGGGAACATACAATGAGCAGTTCTTC | CASSRLAKPGQGTYNEQFF
TRBJ1-2 | NA | TRBV21-1 | NA | TGTGCCAGCAGCAAGGACAGGGGGCGAATTGTTCCCCCGTATGGCTACACCTTC | CASSKDRGRIVPPYGYTF
TRBJ1-4 | NA | TRBV28 | NA | TGTGCCAGCAGTTTATGGGTGGACTCGAGGGGGAATGAAAAACTGTTTTTT | CASSLWVDSRGNEKLFF
TRBJ2-4 | TRBD1 | TRBV6-5 | NA | TGTGCCAGCGTCGGGGGACAGGGAAAAAACATTCAGTACTTC | CASVGGQGKNIQYF
TRBJ1-3 | NA | TRBV15 | NA | TGTGCCACCAGTAGAACGGAGGACTCTGGAAACACCATATATTTT | CATSRTEDSGNTIYF
TRBJ2-2 | TRBD2 | TRBV30 | NA | TGTGCCTGGTCCGGGACTAGGATCACCGGGGAGCTGTTTTTT | CAWSGTRITGELFF
TRBJ2-3 | TRBD2 | TRBV4-2 | NA | TGTGCCAGCAGCCAAGGGCTAGCGGGAGATACGCAGTATTTT | CASSQGLAGDTQYF
TRBJ2-7 | TRBD1 | TRBV9 | once | TGTGCCAGCAGCGTAGAGGACAGGGGTGGTGAGCAGTACTTC | CASSVEDRGGEQYF
TRBJ2-1 | TRBD2 | TRBV5-1 | NA | TGCGCCAGCAGCTTGTCGGCTAGCGGGAGGGCCTATGAGCAGTTCTTC | CASSLSASGRAYEQFF
TRBJ2-3 | NA | TRBV5-1 | NA | TGCGCCAGCAGCATTGGACAGAGCACAGATACGCAGTATTTT | CASSIGQSTDTQYF
TRBJ2-1 | NA | TRBV19 | NA | TGTGCCAGTAGTATATCTGCGAACAATGAGCAGTTCTTC | CASSISANNEQFF
TRBJ1-4 | TRBD1 | TRBV28 | NA | TGTGCCAGCAGTTACTACCACCGGGACAGGGAAATTGAAAAACTGTTTTTT | CASSYYHRDREIEKLFF
TRBJ2-7 | TRBD2 | TRBV7-9 | NA | TGTGCCAGCAGCTTTGGGGGAGGGCGAGAGCAGTACTTC | CASSFGGGREQYF
TRBJ2-3 | TRBD1 | TRBV4-1 | NA | TGCGCCAGCAGCCTGGACAGGGGAACAGATACGCAGTATTTT | CASSLDRGTDTQYF
TRBJ2-1 | NA | TRBV25-1 | NA | TGTGCCAGCCAAAGCGTCAGCTCCTACAATGAGCAGTTCTTC | CASQSVSSYNEQFF
TRBJ2-7 | TRBD1 | TRBV11-2 | NA | TGTGCCAGCAGCTTGTCCGGGACAGGGCCCTACGAGCAGTACTTC | CASSLSGTGPYEQYF
TRBJ1-4 | TRBD1 | TRBV10-3 | NA | TGTGCCATCAGTGAGTCGAGGACGGGAGGCAGGGGGCGAACCGCCCAGGAAAAACTGTTTTTT | CAISESRTGGRGRTAQEKLFF
TRBJ2-1 | TRBD2 | TRBV5-6 | NA | TGTGCCAGCAGCTTGCTTACGGGAGGGGGGTTGGATGAGCAGTTCTTC | CASSLLTGGGLDEQFF
TRBJ1-3 | NA | TRBV7-2 | NA | TGTGCCAGCAGCTTACAACCGCTGAGCTCTGGAAACACCATATATTTT | CASSLQPLSSGNTIYF
TRBJ1-1 | NA | TRBV2 | NA | TGTGCCAGCAGTGGTGGGTCCGGGTACACTGAAGCTTTCTTT | CASSGGSGYTEAFF
TRBJ2-7 | TRBD1 | TRBV5-1 | NA | TGCGCCAGCAGCTTGGCAGGGACAGGGAACGGCTACGAGCAGTACTTC | CASSLAGTGNGYEQYF
TRBJ2-7 | TRBD1 | TRBV9 | NA | TGTGCCAGCAGCGTAGGGGGGGACAGGGGGCGAGGAGAGCAGTACTTC | CASSVGGDRGRGEQYF
TRBJ2-1 | TRBD2 | TRBV4-1 | NA | TGCGCCAGCAGCCAAGAACTGCTAGCGGGAGGCAATGAGCAGTTCTTC | CASSQELLAGGNEQFF
TRBJ2-2 | TRBD2 | TRBV5-4 | NA | TGTGCCAGCAGCGTGGGACTAGCAAGTACCGGGGAGCTGTTTTTT | CASSVGLASTGELFF
TRBJ1-5 | NA | TRBV30 | NA | TGTGCCTGGAGTGTACAGGGTCTCAATCAGCCCCAGCATTTT | CAWSVQGLNQPQHF
TRBJ2-1 | NA | TRBV13 | NA | TGTGCCAGCAGCTTAGAGCCGAGGAATGAGCAGTTCTTC | CASSLEPRNEQFF
TRBJ2-1 | TRBD1 | TRBV27 | NA | TGTGCCAGCACAGGGGGCCTCTACAATGAGCAGTTCTTC | CASTGGLYNEQFF
TRBJ2-7 | TRBD2 | TRBV7-2 | NA | TGTGCCAGCAGCTTAGGAGGGACTAGAACCTACGAGCAGTACTTC | CASSLGGTRTYEQYF
TRBJ1-2 | TRBD1 | TRBV6-5 | NA | TGTGCCAGCAGCCAGCAGGGACAGGGGCGCTCTGGCTACACCTTC | CASSQQGQGRSGYTF
TRBJ1-3 | NA | TRBV5-1 | NA | TGCGCCAGCAGCAAAGCGGCGGGATCTGGAAACACCATATATTTT | CASSKAAGSGNTIYF
TRBJ2-5 | TRBD2 | TRBV28 | NA | TGTGCCAGCAGTTTTAGCTTTGTGCTAGCGGGAGCTGAGACCCAGTACTTC | CASSFSFVLAGAETQYF
TRBJ1-5 | TRBD1 | TRBV6-5 | NA | TGTGCCAGCAGACAGACAGGGGTAGGCAATCAGCCCCAGCATTTT | CASRQTGVGNQPQHF
TRBJ2-7 | NA | TRBV7-8 | once | TGTGCCAGCAGCCTAACCGAACCCTACGAGCAGTACTTC | CASSLTEPYEQYF
TRBJ2-7 | TRBD2 | TRBV5-1 | NA | TGCGCCAGCAGCTTGGTCAGCGGGAGCTCCTACGAGCAGTACTTC | CASSLVSGSSYEQYF
TRBJ1-2 | NA | TRBV7-9 | NA | TGTGCCAGCAGCCCCCCGGGACACCAAAAAAACTATGGCTACACCTTC | CASSPPGHQKNYGYTF
TRBJ2-1 | TRBD2 | TRBV5-1 | NA | TGCGCCAGCAGCTTGGGACTAGCGGGGGGTCGCAATGAGCAGTTCTTC | CASSLGLAGGRNEQFF
TRBJ1-5 | NA | TRBV6-1 | NA | TGTGCCAGCAGTGTGACACTGAATCAGCCCCAGCATTTT | CASSVTLNQPQHF
TRBJ1-2 | NA | TRBV13 | NA | TGTGCCAGCAGCCTACTCTATTCCGACAAGCTCTATGGCTACACCTTC | CASSLLYSDKLYGYTF
TRBJ2-1 | NA | TRBV10-3 | NA | TGTGCCATCAGTGAGTCCTCAGGGTTGGGTGAGCAGTTCTTC | CAISESSGLGEQFF
TRBJ1-1 | NA | TRBV4-1 | NA | TGCGCCAGCAGCCAACAGACAGAGCCCACTGAAGCTTTCTTT | CASSQQTEPTEAFF
TRBJ1-6 | NA | TRBV6-1 | NA | TGTGCCAGCAGTGCACAGGGAACTCCCTATAATTCACCCCTCCACTTT | CASSAQGTPYNSPLHF
TRBJ1-3 | TRBD1 | TRBV27 | NA | TGTGCCAGCAGTTTATCCGGGGACAGGCTTTCTGGAAACACCATATATTTT | CASSLSGDRLSGNTIYF
TRBJ1-5 | NA | TRBV11-2 | NA | TGTGCCAGCAGCCTTTCAGGTGGACAGCCCCAGCATTTT | CASSLSGGQPQHF
TRBJ1-2 | NA | TRBV30 | NA | TGTGCCTGGAGATTGACAGGTTATGGCTACACCTTC | CAWRLTGYGYTF
TRBJ2-1 | NA | TRBV14 | NA | TGTGCCAGCAGCCAAGGAGGCGTATCCAATGAGCAGTTCTTC | CASSQGGVSNEQFF
TRBJ1-2 | NA | TRBV7-5 | NA | TGTGCCAGAAGCATCTTGGTTGGCAGGGTTGACTATGGCTACACCTTC | CARSILVGRVDYGYTF
TRBJ2-1 | TRBD1 | TRBV10-3 | NA | TGTGCCATCGGAGGGCGGGACAGGGCTTCGGATGAGCAGTTCTTC | CAIGGRDRASDEQFF